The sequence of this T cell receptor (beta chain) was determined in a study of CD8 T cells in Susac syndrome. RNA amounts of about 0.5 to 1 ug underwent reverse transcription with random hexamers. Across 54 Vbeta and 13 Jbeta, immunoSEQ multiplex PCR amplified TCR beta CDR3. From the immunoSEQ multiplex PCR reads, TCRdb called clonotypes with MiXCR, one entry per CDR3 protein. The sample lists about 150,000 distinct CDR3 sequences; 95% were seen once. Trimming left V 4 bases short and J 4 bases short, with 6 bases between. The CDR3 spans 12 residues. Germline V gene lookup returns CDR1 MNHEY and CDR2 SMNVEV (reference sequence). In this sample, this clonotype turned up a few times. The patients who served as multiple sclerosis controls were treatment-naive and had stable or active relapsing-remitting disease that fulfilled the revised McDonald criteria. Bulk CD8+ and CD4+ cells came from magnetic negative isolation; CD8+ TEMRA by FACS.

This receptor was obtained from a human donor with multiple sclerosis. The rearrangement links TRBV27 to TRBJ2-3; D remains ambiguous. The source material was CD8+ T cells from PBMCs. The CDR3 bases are TGTGCCAGCAGTTCTAGGCCAGATACGCAGTATTTT. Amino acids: CASSSRPDTQYF.